The 29 T cell receptor beta chains listed next were all sequenced from one sample in a study of blood T cell repertoires in COVID-19. Profiling relied on immunoSEQ multiplex PCR, and the TCRdb table lists in-frame clones only, not all of them. The sample lists 270,000 or so clones, 80% to 90% seen once, with roughly 4.8% in the top ten. Material for sequencing was peripheral blood. The source of these receptors is a man aged 35 to 55 with acute or convalescent COVID-19.

The J gene is TRBJ2-1, the V gene TRBV7-6; 12 bases map to TRBD1. This CDR3 is built from 15 residues. After removal of 1 base from V and 9 bases from J, the junction contained 4 bases not matched to a gene. CDR1 is SGHVS and CDR2 is FNYEAQ in the germline V gene. Written as DNA, the CDR3 is TGTGCCAGCAGCTTAGAGGGGACAGGGGGCGTTGAGCAGTTCTTC. Translation gives CASSLEGTGGVEQFF.

The V and J genes are TRBV30 and TRBJ1-2; D gene uncertain. CDR1 GTSNPN and CDR2 SVGIG come from the germline V gene (reference sequence). The CDR3 has 13 residues. Trimming took off 2 bases at V and 3 bases at J, with 10 bases between the two ends. CDR3 DNA: TGTGCCTGGAGTCAGCGGGAGGACTATGGCTACACCTTC. This codes for CAWSQREDYGYTF.

V is TRBV5-1 and J is TRBJ1-1, with 11 bases identical to TRBD1. The V gene end was trimmed by 3 bases and the J gene end by 0 bases; junction bases not matched to a gene: 4. The germline V gene encodes CDR1 SGHRS and CDR2 YFSETQ. The CDR3 consists of 16 residues. The CDR3 loop is CASSSGQGVLNTEAFF. The CDR3 DNA reads as TGCGCCAGCAGCTCGGGACAGGGGGTTCTGAACACTGAAGCTTTCTTT.

The rearrangement joins TRBV12-5 to TRBJ2-5, with D uncertain. Trimming cost V 1 base and J 5 bases, with 11 bases left between them. CDR1 is LGHNT and CDR2 is FRNRAP in the germline V gene. The CDR3 sequence is 14 residues long. The CDR3 bases are TGTGCTAGTGGTTTGGGGTTGGAGAAGGAGACCCAGTACTTC. Translating gives CASGLGLEKETQYF. The complete variable domain, with remaining parts taken from reference TRBV12-5 and TRBJ2-5, reads DARVTQTPRHKVTEMGQEVTMRCQPILGHNTVFWYRQTMMQGLELLAYFRNRAPLDDSGMPKDRFSAEMPDATLATLKIQPSEPRDSAVYFCASGLGLEKETQYFGPGTRLLVL.

V usage is TRBV10-3 and J usage is TRBJ2-3, with 8 bases aligning to TRBD2. The V segment lost 2 bases and the J segment 6 bases; nucleotides outside the gene matches: 7. Per germline, CDR1 ENHRY and CDR2 SYGVKD. There are 15 residues in the CDR3. The CDR3 DNA reads TGTGCCATCAGTGAGGGGACCAAGCGGGGGGATACGCAGTATTTT. This sequence encodes CAISEGTKRGDTQYF.

This sequence joins TRBV27 and TRBJ2-3; perhaps TRBD2 as D (5 bases). In germline, CDR1 is MNHEY, CDR2 SMNVEV (reference sequence). This CDR3 contains 14 residues. Trimming stripped 2 bases from V and 5 bases from J, with 11 bases between. The DNA for the CDR3 is TGTGCCAGCAGTTTACTACTAGACGGAGATACGCAGTATTTT. Translating it yields CASSLLLDGDTQYF.

The chain combines TRBV19 with TRBJ1-2; D is perhaps TRBD1 (5 bases). This CDR3 is 14 amino acids long. V shed 3 bases and J shed 4 bases, with 12 bases lying between them. Germline V lookup: CDR1 LNHDA, CDR2 SQIVND (reference sequence). The CDR3 loop reads CASSITGLIYGYTF. CDR3 DNA sequence: TGTGCCAGTAGTATTACGGGACTCATCTATGGCTACACCTTC.

J is TRBJ2-2 and V is TRBV19; 9 nucleotides align to TRBD2. Looked up from germline, CDR1 is LNHDA and CDR2 is SQIVND (reference sequence). The CDR3 is 18 amino acids. The V segment lost 0 bases and the J segment 7 bases; nucleotides outside the gene matches: 12. Here the CDR3 reads CASSIDRRLAGMGGELFF. The CDR3 DNA reads TGTGCCAGTAGTATAGATCGGCGTCTAGCGGGGATGGGCGGGGAGCTGTTTTTT.

The chain employs TRBV11-2 and TRBJ2-3; a possible D gene is TRBD1 (6 bases). Trimming took off 9 bases at V and 7 bases at J, with 17 bases between the two ends. Looked up from germline, CDR1 is SGHAT and CDR2 is FQNNGV. CDR3 length: 13 residues. CDR3 region: CASLLMGANTQYF. In nucleotides, the CDR3 is TGTGCCAGTCTCCTAATGGGGGCAAATACGCAGTATTTT.

J is TRBJ2-7 and V is TRBV3-1 (or the pseudogene TRBV3-2), with TRBD1 as a possible D gene (5 bases). Germline V CDR1 and CDR2: LGHDT, YNNKEL (reference sequence). This CDR3 contains 15 residues. V lost 4 bases to trimming and J lost 0 bases, with 13 bases between them. CDR3 residues: CASSPGFAGSYEQYF. The CDR3 DNA is TGTGCCAGCAGCCCAGGGTTCGCCGGCTCCTACGAGCAGTACTTC.

This clone was seen ten or more times. The V and J genes are TRBV24-1 and TRBJ1-6; a weak D match, TRBD1 (5 bases). Germline lookup yields CDR1 KGHDR and CDR2 SFDVKD. This CDR3 spans 13 amino acids. V lost 3 bases to trimming and J lost 8 bases, with 7 bases between them. In nucleotides, the CDR3 is TGTGCCACCAGTGATGGACAATATTCACCCCTCCACTTT. As protein: CATSDGQYSPLHF.

This clone was seen only a few times. The gene calls are TRBV2 and TRBJ2-7; D may be TRBD1 (6 bases). The germline V gene has CDR1 SNHLY and CDR2 FYNNEI. The V and J ends lost 7 bases and 0 bases respectively, with 10 bases between them. CDR3 length equals 13 residues. The DNA of the CDR3 is TGTGCCAGCAACACAGGGAGCTCCTACGAGCAGTACTTC. Translated, it gives CASNTGSSYEQYF.

The V and J genes are TRBV24-1 and TRBJ1-6, with a possible D match to TRBD1 (6 bases). CDR3 length: 20 residues. V lost 5 bases and J 5 bases, leaving 27 bases between the germline ends. Germline values: CDR1 KGHDR, CDR2 SFDVKD. DNA for the CDR3: TGTGCCACCAGTGTGTCATTGTTCCACAGACAGGCCGGAGATAATTCACCCCTCCACTTT. It is translated as CATSVSLFHRQAGDNSPLHF.

The chain combines TRBV6-5 with TRBJ1-2; 8 positions agree with TRBD1. Germline assignment: CDR1 MNHEY and CDR2 SVGAGI. This CDR3 has 14 amino acids. Trimming took 6 bases from V and 3 from J; bases not matched to a gene: 6. Written as DNA, the CDR3 is TGTGCCAGCAGCGACGACAGGGGATACTATGGCTACACCTTC. The encoded protein is CASSDDRGYYGYTF.

This chain uses TRBV24-1 with TRBJ2-3; a weak D match, TRBD2 (6 bases). The V gene's germline CDR1 is KGHDR and CDR2 SFDVKD. This CDR3 is 14 amino acids long. With 5 bases removed from V and 4 bases from J, the gap between germline ends came to 12 bases. The CDR3 DNA follows: TGTGCCACCAGTGCCTGGGGGGTAGCAGATACGCAGTATTTT. This encodes CATSAWGVADTQYF.

This clone was recorded only once. The V gene is TRBV29-1, the J gene TRBJ2-7; D is unresolved. CDR3 length: 11 amino acids. Trimming took 4 bases from V and 3 from J, leaving 7 bases between them. Germline V gives CDR1 SQVTM, CDR2 ANQGSEA. CDR3: CSVVQLYEQYF. The CDR3 DNA reads as TGCAGCGTTGTTCAACTCTACGAGCAGTACTTC.

The V and J genes are TRBV7-2 and TRBJ2-1, with 11 positions matching TRBD2. Germline loops: CDR1 SGHTA, CDR2 FQGNSA. The CDR3 totals 15 residues. V lost 3 bases to trimming and J lost 4 bases; unmatched junction nucleotides: 2. The CDR3 sequence: CASSLLAGGYNEQFF. The CDR3 DNA follows: TGTGCCAGCAGCTTGCTAGCGGGGGGTTACAATGAGCAGTTCTTC.

The rearrangement links TRBV18 to TRBJ2-3; the match to TRBD2 covers 8 bases. V shed 3 bases and J 2 bases; nucleotides not matched to a gene: 7. This CDR3 comprises 16 residues. From germline, CDR1 is KGHSH and CDR2 LQKENI. The CDR3 DNA reads TGTGCCAGCTCACCTTTAGCACTAGCGGCCACAGATACGCAGTATTTT. It codes for CASSPLALAATDTQYF.

The CDR3 DNA follows: TGTGCCAGTACCCGGACATTCTCTGGAAACACCATATATTTT. Its translation is CASTRTFSGNTIYF. The chain couples TRBV19 to TRBJ1-3; a weak D match, TRBD1 (5 bases). Trimming shortened V by 7 bases and J by 0 bases, and 10 bases separated the two germline ends. The CDR3 runs to 14 residues. CDR1 LNHDA and CDR2 SQIVND come from the germline V gene (reference sequence). Full variable domain (rest looked up from reference TRBV19 and TRBJ1-3): DGGITQSPKYLFRKEGQNVTLSCEQNLNHDAMYWYRQDPGQGLRLIYYSQIVNDFQKGDIAEGYSVSREKKESFPLTVTSAQKNPTAFYLCASTRTFSGNTIYFGEGSWLTVV.

The V gene is TRBV30, the J gene TRBJ2-4; D unclear. The length of the CDR3 is 12 residues. V was clipped by 4 bases and J by 7 bases, with 11 bases between them. CDR1 and CDR2 from the germline V gene are GTSNPN and SVGIG (reference sequence). The CDR3 DNA follows: TGTGCCTGGACCCAAACTCCGAACATTCAGTACTTC. Protein sequence: CAWTQTPNIQYF. Based on the CDR3 plus reference TRBV30 and TRBJ2-4, the full variable domain is SQTIHQWPATLVQPVGSPLSLECTVEGTSNPNLYWYRQAAGRGLQLLFYSVGIGQISSEVPQNLSASRPQDRQFILSSKKLLLSDSGFYLCAWTQTPNIQYFGAGTRLSVL.

This clone has more than one count but fewer than ten. This chain joins TRBV19 and TRBJ2-4; possibly TRBD1 for D (6 bases). V was clipped by 3 bases and J by 8 bases, with 17 bases between them. Germline loops: CDR1 LNHDA, CDR2 SQIVND (reference sequence). The CDR3 length is 15 residues. The CDR3 spells CASSIGRGVLYIQYF. CDR3 sequence (DNA): TGTGCCAGTAGTATCGGCAGGGGAGTGTTATACATTCAGTACTTC. Full variable domain (rest looked up from reference TRBV19 and TRBJ2-4): DGGITQSPKYLFRKEGQNVTLSCEQNLNHDAMYWYRQDPGQGLRLIYYSQIVNDFQKGDIAEGYSVSREKKESFPLTVTSAQKNPTAFYLCASSIGRGVLYIQYFGAGTRLSVL.

The chain combines TRBV5-4 with TRBJ2-1; a weak D match, TRBD1 (6 bases). Trimming pared 4 bases from V and 9 bases from J, leaving 11 bases between. The germline CDR1 and CDR2 sequences are SGHNT and YYREEE (reference sequence). The CDR3 has 12 amino acids. CDR3 region: CASSPLGGEQFF. CDR3 bases: TGTGCCAGCAGCCCCCTAGGGGGTGAGCAGTTCTTC.

V is TRBV6-1 and J is TRBJ2-6; D ambiguous. The germline V gene has CDR1 MNHNS and CDR2 SASEGT. This CDR3 is built from 16 residues. V was trimmed by 4 bases and J by 0 bases, leaving 10 bases between them. The CDR3 nucleotides are TGTGCCAGCAGTGTACTCGCCGGCTCTGGGGCCAACGTCCTGACTTTC. As protein: CASSVLAGSGANVLTF.

The chain joins TRBV18 to TRBJ2-7; TRBD1 matches 7 bases. Germline CDR1 is KGHSH and CDR2 is LQKENI. The CDR3 has 15 residues. V dropped 8 bases and J dropped 0; count of bases not matched to a gene: 10. This CDR3 is CASRAGTDISYEQYF. The CDR3 nucleotides are TGTGCCAGCCGTGCCGGGACAGATATCTCCTACGAGCAGTACTTC.

The chain uses TRBV29-1 and TRBJ2-1, with TRBD1 identical over 7 bases. The V gene end was trimmed by 1 base and the J gene end by 16 bases; junction bases not matched to a gene: 7. Germline-derived CDR1 and CDR2 are SQVTM and ANQGSEA. This CDR3 spans 11 amino acids. CDR3 region: CSVEGSRGIFF. The CDR3, as DNA: TGCAGCGTTGAAGGGAGCAGGGGGATTTTCTTC.

This clone was counted only a few times. The rearrangement uses TRBV7-3 and TRBJ2-1, with D possibly matching TRBD2 (5 bases). V lost 2 bases, J lost 0 bases, and 11 bases lay in between. CDR3 length equals 16 residues. CDR1 and CDR2 from the germline V gene are SGHTA and FQGTGA. The CDR3 DNA reads TGTGCCAGCAGCTTAGTGGAGGTGAGCTCCTACAATGAGCAGTTCTTC. Protein product: CASSLVEVSSYNEQFF.

This chain joins TRBV7-2 and TRBJ1-1; 7 nucleotides agree with TRBD1. The CDR3 extends over 12 amino acids. Unmatched junction bases numbered 5, after V lost 5 bases and J lost 8 bases. Germline lookup yields CDR1 SGHTA and CDR2 FQGNSA. The CDR3 here is CASSPQTGEAFF. The CDR3 DNA is TGTGCCAGCAGCCCTCAGACAGGGGAAGCTTTCTTT.

This chain joins TRBV6-2 or TRBV6-3 and TRBJ2-3; 9 bases match TRBD1. V trimming: 4 bases; J trimming: 1 base; junction bases outside the gene matches: 3. This CDR3 spans 15 amino acids. Germline V gene lookup returns CDR1 MNHEY and CDR2 SVGEGT. In nucleotides, the CDR3 is TGTGCCAGCAGTTCCTGGACAGGGGGCACAGATACGCAGTATTTT. This encodes CASSSWTGGTDTQYF.

The rearrangement joins TRBV10-1 to TRBJ2-7; 8 bases are a match to TRBD2. The CDR3 has 13 amino acids. The junction had 9 bases not matched to a gene; V was cut back by 11 bases and J by 3 bases. CDR1 and CDR2 (germline): WNHNN, SYGVQD (reference sequence). CDR3 sequence reads: CASPSGGLYEQYF. In nucleotides, the CDR3 is TGCGCCTCCCCGAGCGGGGGCCTCTACGAGCAGTACTTC.